The clone carrying this TCR beta chain occurred many times. This entry belongs to a study of blood T cell repertoires in COVID-19. Study summary: The origin of the acute and convalescent COVID-19 samples was the United States, Italy and Spain. PBMCs, B-cell-depleted T cells, or T cells were the source of the cDNA or gDNA that made up the material.

In the original workflow: Amplification from reference gene primers served as the basis for estimated nucleated cell counts. Data came from immunoSEQ multiplex PCR; TCRdb stores just in-frame clones and leaves some out. The V and J calls and clone size are taken from that table; D and trimming were inferred from the DNA. The sample gives roughly 76,000 clones, 70% to 80% of which show up once; roughly a sixth is in the top ten. V was pared by 2 bases and J by 1 base, with 9 bases between. This CDR3 contains 14 residues. The germline V gene has CDR1 SGHNT and CDR2 YYREEE (reference sequence). The TCR originated in a human donor in a cohort sampled during active COVID-19. Sequenced: peripheral blood. The chain employs TRBV5-4 and TRBJ1-1; unclear D gene. CDR3 loop: CASSFRHRNTEAFF. CDR3 nucleotide sequence: TGTGCCAGCAGCTTCAGACACAGGAACACTGAAGCTTTCTTT.